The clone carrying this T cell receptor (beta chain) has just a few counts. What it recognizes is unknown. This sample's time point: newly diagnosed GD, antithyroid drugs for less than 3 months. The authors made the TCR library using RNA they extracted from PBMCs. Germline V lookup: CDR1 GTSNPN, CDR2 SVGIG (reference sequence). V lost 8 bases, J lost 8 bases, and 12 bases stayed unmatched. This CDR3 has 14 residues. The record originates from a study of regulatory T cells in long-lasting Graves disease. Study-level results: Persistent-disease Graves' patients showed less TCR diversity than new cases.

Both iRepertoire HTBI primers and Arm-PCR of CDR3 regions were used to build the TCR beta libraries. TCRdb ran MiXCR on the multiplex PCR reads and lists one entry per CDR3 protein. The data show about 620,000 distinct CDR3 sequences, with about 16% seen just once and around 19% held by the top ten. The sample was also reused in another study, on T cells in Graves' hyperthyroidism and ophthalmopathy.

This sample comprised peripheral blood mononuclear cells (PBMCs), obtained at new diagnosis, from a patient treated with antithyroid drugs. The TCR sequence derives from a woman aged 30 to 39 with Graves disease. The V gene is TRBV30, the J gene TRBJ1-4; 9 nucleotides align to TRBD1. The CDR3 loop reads CAVGAGTGSEKLFF. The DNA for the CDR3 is TGTGCCGTCGGAGCCGGGACAGGGTCCGAAAAACTGTTTTTT.